These 26 T cell receptor beta chains were sequenced from one sample in a study of cytomegalovirus exposure and HLA in healthy donors (TCRdb year 2017). The library was built by means of the immunoSEQ multiplex PCR assay. The multiplex PCR relied on a mix of 60 forward primers for TCR Vbeta segments and 13 reverse primers for TCR Jbeta segments. TCRdb mirrors the immuneACCESS table, restricted to in-frame sequences. Some clones are absent from its copies; in checked studies, under half trace to an unresolved V gene, and the reason for the others is unknown. The table for this sample lists some 100,000 clones; about 75% of them were counted only once. Of the sample, about 12% falls within the top ten clones. The sequenced sample was PBMCs. These receptors originate from a woman in her forties in good health and CMV-seropositive.

This rearrangement joins TRBV19 to TRBJ2-5, with 7 positions matching TRBD1. There are 14 residues in the CDR3. V shed 6 bases and J 5 bases; nucleotides not matched to a gene: 9. Germline lookup yields CDR1 LNHDA and CDR2 SQIVND (reference sequence). In nucleotides, the CDR3 is TGTGCCAGTAGACGAGGGGGCGTAGGGGAGACCCAGTACTTC. Encoded protein: CASRRGGVGETQYF.

V and J are TRBV19 and TRBJ1-1; no clear D gene. V lost 4 bases and J 0 bases, leaving 6 bases between the germline ends. The CDR3 sequence is 13 residues long. CDR1 and CDR2 (germline): LNHDA, SQIVND (reference sequence). In DNA form, the CDR3 reads TGTGCCAGTAGTAACCAGGTGAACACTGAAGCTTTCTTT. It specifies CASSNQVNTEAFF. The full variable domain, rest sourced from reference TRBV19 and TRBJ1-1, is DGGITQSPKYLFRKEGQNVTLSCEQNLNHDAMYWYRQDPGQGLRLIYYSQIVNDFQKGDIAEGYSVSREKKESFPLTVTSAQKNPTAFYLCASSNQVNTEAFFGQGTRLTVV.

This chain links TRBV7-8 with TRBJ2-5, with D perhaps TRBD1 (6 bases). CDR3 length: 15 residues. V lost 5 bases and J 1 base, leaving 14 bases between the germline ends. The germline gives CDR1 SGHVS, CDR2 FQNEAQ. The CDR3 loop reads CASSQNYRAQETQYF. The CDR3 region has the DNA TGTGCCAGCAGCCAAAACTACAGGGCCCAAGAGACCCAGTACTTC. Full variable domain (rest looked up from reference TRBV7-8 and TRBJ2-5): GAGVSQSPRYKVAKRGQDVALRCDPISGHVSLFWYQQALGQGPEFLTYFQNEAQLDKSGLPSDRFFAERPEGSVSTLKIQRTQQEDSAVYLCASSQNYRAQETQYFGPGTRLLVL.

The genes are TRBV5-1 and TRBJ1-6; TRBD1 agrees at 9 bases. The germline CDR1 and CDR2 sequences are SGHRS and YFSETQ. V lost 3 bases and J lost 9; bases outside the gene matches: 7. CDR3 size: 15 residues. CDR3 sequence reads: CASSYSQGAGSPLHF. In nucleotides, the CDR3 is TGCGCCAGCAGCTACTCACAGGGGGCGGGTTCACCCCTCCACTTT.

This chain connects TRBV2 to TRBJ1-3; no clear D gene. CDR3 length equals 13 residues. Germline CDR1 SNHLY, CDR2 FYNNEI. V was trimmed by 1 base and J by 4 bases, leaving 5 bases between them. The CDR3 region has the DNA TGTGCCAGCAGTGAAGGGCCCGGAAACACCATATATTTT. This translates into CASSEGPGNTIYF.

This chain joins TRBV11-2 and TRBJ2-3, with a tentative D call TRBD2 (5 bases). The germline CDR1 and CDR2 sequences are SGHAT and FQNNGV. Trimming shortened V by 1 base and J by 4 bases, and 9 bases separated the two germline ends. The CDR3 is 14 amino acids. The CDR3 is CASSLVGVADTQYF. The CDR3 bases are TGTGCCAGCAGCTTAGTCGGGGTAGCAGATACGCAGTATTTT. Full variable domain (missing parts from reference TRBV11-2 and TRBJ2-3): EAGVAQSPRYKIIEKRQSVAFWCNPISGHATLYWYQQILGQGPKLLIQFQNNGVVDDSQLPKDRFSAERLKGVDSTLKIQPAKLEDSAVYLCASSLVGVADTQYFGPGTRLTVL.

The gene calls are TRBV30 and TRBJ2-5; no firm D call. CDR1 is GTSNPN and CDR2 is SVGIG in the germline V gene (reference sequence). The V end was cut by 2 bases, the J end by 1 base, with 5 bases between. The CDR3 totals 12 residues. This CDR3 is CAWSIGQETQYF. In DNA, the CDR3 is TGTGCCTGGAGTATCGGCCAAGAGACCCAGTACTTC. Filled out from reference TRBV30 and TRBJ2-5, the complete variable domain reads SQTIHQWPATLVQPVGSPLSLECTVEGTSNPNLYWYRQAAGRGLQLLFYSVGIGQISSEVPQNLSASRPQDRQFILSSKKLLLSDSGFYLCAWSIGQETQYFGPGTRLLVL.

The chain links TRBV18 to TRBJ2-5, with 8 bases aligning to TRBD2. Germline lookup yields CDR1 KGHSH and CDR2 LQKENI. The CDR3 loop spans 15 amino acids. After removal of 3 bases from V and 2 bases from J, the junction contained 5 bases not matched to a gene. The CDR3 DNA is TGTGCCAGCTCACCCCAACTAGCGGATCAAGAGACCCAGTACTTC. Amino acids: CASSPQLADQETQYF.

The gene calls are TRBV5-4 and TRBJ2-7; weak D call: TRBD1 (6 bases). V gave up 0 bases and J gave up 3 bases, with 13 bases separating them. CDR1 is SGHNT, CDR2 YYREEE, per germline (reference sequence). The CDR3 covers 15 residues. CDR3 protein: CASSLGGQLNYEQYF. Written as DNA, the CDR3 is TGTGCCAGCAGCTTGGGAGGACAGCTTAACTACGAGCAGTACTTC. Full variable domain (outside the CDR3, taken from reference TRBV5-4 and TRBJ2-7): ETGVTQSPTHLIKTRGQQVTLRCSSQSGHNTVSWYQQALGQGPQFIFQYYREEENGRGNFPPRFSGLQFPNYSSELNVNALELDDSALYLCASSLGGQLNYEQYFGPGTRLTVT.

CDR3: CASSLGNLQGEGYTF. The CDR3 bases are TGCGCCAGCAGCCTGGGAAACCTACAGGGGGAAGGCTACACCTTC. The chain combines TRBV5-1 with TRBJ1-2; 8 nucleotides align to TRBD1. Germline assignment: CDR1 SGHRS and CDR2 YFSETQ. Trimming cost V 4 bases and J 8 bases; bases outside gene matches: 13. The CDR3 extends over 15 amino acids.

The chain employs TRBV5-1 and TRBJ2-5; 12 bases map to TRBD2. There are 18 residues in the CDR3. V was clipped by 0 bases and J by 5 bases; unmatched bases: 11. Germline CDR1 reads SGHRS; CDR2 reads YFSETQ. CDR3 sequence reads: CASSLGSLAGGPGETQYF. The DNA of the CDR3 is TGCGCCAGCAGCTTGGGTTCCCTAGCGGGGGGGCCAGGTGAGACCCAGTACTTC.

The chain is built from TRBV14 and TRBJ2-7; 7 nucleotides match TRBD1. CDR3 size: 15 residues. Germline lookup yields CDR1 SGHDN and CDR2 FVKESK. V dropped 3 bases and J dropped 4; count of bases not matched to a gene: 9. Here the CDR3 reads CASSQDVDRRYEQYF. As DNA, the CDR3 is TGTGCCAGCAGCCAGGACGTGGACAGGAGGTACGAGCAGTACTTC.

The chain is built from TRBV9 and TRBJ1-6; D uncertain. V was pared by 0 bases and J by 11 bases, with 12 bases between. The germline CDR1 and CDR2 sequences are SGDLS and YYNGEE. The CDR3 spans 14 residues. The CDR3 sequence: CASSVEQKRTPLHF. The CDR3 DNA sequence: TGTGCCAGCAGCGTAGAACAGAAAAGGACACCCCTCCACTTT. Together with reference TRBV9 and TRBJ1-6, the CDR3 gives the full variable domain: DSGVTQTPKHLITATGQRVTLRCSPRSGDLSVYWYQQSLDQGLQFLIQYYNGEERAKGNILERFSAQQFPDLHSELNLSSLELGDSALYFCASSVEQKRTPLHFGNGTRLTVT.

This chain uses TRBV5-1 with TRBJ1-4; 9 bases map to TRBD1. From germline, CDR1 is SGHRS and CDR2 YFSETQ. This CDR3 is 14 amino acids long. The trim removed 2 bases at V and 8 bases at J, leaving 4 bases unmatched. CDR3 sequence: CASSFGTGSEKLFF. The DNA of the CDR3 is TGCGCCAGCAGCTTTGGGACAGGGAGCGAAAAACTGTTTTTT. The full variable domain, completed using reference TRBV5-1 and TRBJ1-4, is KAGVTQTPRYLIKTRGQQVTLSCSPISGHRSVSWYQQTPGQGLQFLFEYFSETQRNKGNFPGRFSGRQFSNSRSEMNVSTLELGDSALYLCASSFGTGSEKLFFGSGTQLSVL.

The chain joins TRBV20-1 to TRBJ1-1; D is ambiguous. The length of the CDR3 is 11 residues. Germline CDR1 reads DFQATT; CDR2 reads SNEGSKA (reference sequence). Between the trimmed V and J ends, which lost 0 bases and 8 bases, there was a span of 7 bases. The CDR3 nucleotides are TGCAGTGCTAGAGATTTGGCAGAAGCTTTCTTT. Protein: CSARDLAEAFF.

This clone showed up just a few times. This chain links TRBV30 with TRBJ2-3, with TRBD2 as a possible D gene (5 bases). Trimming took off 1 base at V and 3 bases at J, with 14 bases between the two ends. The CDR3 contains 15 residues. Germline CDR1 reads GTSNPN; CDR2 reads SVGIG (reference sequence). The DNA of the CDR3 is TGTGCCTGGAGTGGGGGTAGCGCGGATACAGATACGCAGTATTTT. The encoded protein is CAWSGGSADTDTQYF.

The chain recombines TRBV30 with TRBJ2-6, with D uncertain. Germline loops: CDR1 GTSNPN, CDR2 SVGIG (reference sequence). V was cut by 7 bases and J by 4 bases, with 8 bases left in between. There are 12 residues in the CDR3. CDR3 DNA: TGTGCCTATACGCGGGGGGCCAACGTCCTGACTTTC. It is translated as CAYTRGANVLTF.

This clone was observed a single time. The rearrangement uses TRBV11-1 and TRBJ2-7; TRBD1 matches at 7 bases. The germline CDR1 and CDR2 sequences are SGHAT and FQDESV (reference sequence). The CDR3 length is 14 residues. The V gene end was trimmed by 4 bases and the J gene end by 7 bases; junction bases not matched to a gene: 10. The CDR3 spells CASSSGTVGREQYF. The CDR3 DNA is TGTGCCAGCAGCTCTGGGACAGTAGGTCGAGAGCAGTACTTC.

The chain combines TRBV4-1 with TRBJ1-1, with 9 bases fitting TRBD1. The CDR3 is 16 amino acids. CDR1 and CDR2 from the germline V gene are MGHRA and YSYEKL. V trimming: 1 base; J trimming: 10 bases; junction bases outside the gene matches: 13. The CDR3, as DNA: TGCGCCAGCAGCCAAGCCGGAACAGGGGGCATTAGCAGAGCTTTCTTT. It encodes CASSQAGTGGISRAFF.

J is TRBJ1-3 and V is TRBV6-5, with 7 bases identical to TRBD1. CDR1 and CDR2 (germline): MNHEY, SVGAGI. The CDR3 sequence is 15 residues long. The ends lost 8 bases at V and 3 bases at J; junction bases unmatched: 10. CDR3: CASGNRGMSGNTIYF. Written as DNA, the CDR3 is TGTGCCAGCGGAAACAGGGGAATGAGTGGAAACACCATATATTTT.

The chain recombines TRBV5-5 with TRBJ1-2, with 7 positions matching TRBD1. This CDR3 spans 13 amino acids. Germline CDR1 and CDR2: SGHKS and YYEKEE (reference sequence). Unmatched junction bases numbered 3, after V lost 3 bases and J lost 4 bases. The CDR3 DNA reads TGTGCCAGCAGCTGGGACAGTAGCTATGGCTACACCTTC. Translation gives CASSWDSSYGYTF.

The J gene is TRBJ1-2, the V gene TRBV6-1, with TRBD1 matching 7 bases. V dropped 3 bases and J dropped 4; count of bases not matched to a gene: 5. CDR1 is MNHNS and CDR2 is SASEGT in the germline V gene. This CDR3 spans 14 amino acids. The CDR3 loop is CASSDGGQVYGYTF. Written as DNA, the CDR3 is TGTGCCAGCAGTGATGGTGGACAGGTCTATGGCTACACCTTC.

V usage is TRBV5-1 and J usage is TRBJ1-1; no reliable D call. The CDR3 contains 15 residues. From germline, CDR1 is SGHRS and CDR2 YFSETQ. The ends were cut back, 0 bases at V and 0 bases at J, with 9 bases in the middle. For the CDR3, the DNA is TGCGCCAGCAGCTTGGCCCGGGAGATGAACACTGAAGCTTTCTTT. Protein: CASSLAREMNTEAFF.

The V call is TRBV2, the J call TRBJ2-5, with TRBD2 matching 14 bases. Trimming took 8 bases from V and 5 from J; bases not matched to a gene: 1. Germline V lookup: CDR1 SNHLY, CDR2 FYNNEI. CDR3 length equals 13 residues. The CDR3 sequence: CASRTSGGETQYF. CDR3 coding DNA: TGTGCCAGCCGGACTAGCGGGGGGGAGACCCAGTACTTC.

This clone has just one count. The chain recombines TRBV6-5 with TRBJ2-1; 7 nucleotides line up with TRBD1. This CDR3 comprises 16 residues. V was clipped by 0 bases and J by 4 bases; unmatched bases: 6. In germline, CDR1 is MNHEY, CDR2 SVGAGI. The CDR3 nucleotides are TGTGCCAGCAGTTACTCCGGGACAGCGTATTACAATGAGCAGTTCTTC. Translating it yields CASSYSGTAYYNEQFF.

With regard to this clone: The same CDR3 is also encoded by other DNA sequences in this sample. The chain's CDR3 is CASSLGQGFNEQFF. The CDR3 coding sequence is TGCGCCAGCAGCTTGGGACAGGGGTTCAATGAGCAGTTCTTC. This rearrangement joins TRBV5-1 to TRBJ2-1, with 8 bases that match TRBD1. V trimming: 0 bases; J trimming: 6 bases; junction bases outside the gene matches: 2. The CDR3 extends over 14 amino acids. Germline V gene data show CDR1 as SGHRS and CDR2 as YFSETQ.